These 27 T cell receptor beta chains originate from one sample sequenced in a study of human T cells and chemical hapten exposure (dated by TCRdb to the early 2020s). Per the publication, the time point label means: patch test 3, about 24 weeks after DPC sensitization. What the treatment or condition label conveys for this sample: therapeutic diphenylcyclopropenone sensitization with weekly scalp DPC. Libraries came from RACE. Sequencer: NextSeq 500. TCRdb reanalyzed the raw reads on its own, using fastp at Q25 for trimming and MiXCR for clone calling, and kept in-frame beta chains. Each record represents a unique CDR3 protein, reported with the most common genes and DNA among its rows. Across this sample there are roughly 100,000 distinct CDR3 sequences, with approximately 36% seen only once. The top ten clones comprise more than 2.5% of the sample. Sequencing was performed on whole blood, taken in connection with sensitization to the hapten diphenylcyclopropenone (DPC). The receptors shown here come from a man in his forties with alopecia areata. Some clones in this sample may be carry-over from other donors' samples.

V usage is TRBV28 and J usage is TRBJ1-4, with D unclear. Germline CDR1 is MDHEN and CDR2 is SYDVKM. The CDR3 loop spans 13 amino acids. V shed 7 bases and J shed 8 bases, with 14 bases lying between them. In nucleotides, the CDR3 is TGTGCCAGCACAACTCCCACCAGGGAAAAACTGTTTTTT. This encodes CASTTPTREKLFF.

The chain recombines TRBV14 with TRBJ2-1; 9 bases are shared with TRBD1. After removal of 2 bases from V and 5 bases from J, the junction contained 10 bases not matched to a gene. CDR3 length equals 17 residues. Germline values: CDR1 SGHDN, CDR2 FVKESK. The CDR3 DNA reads TGTGCCAGCAGCCAACGAACCTCCGGGACAGGGAACAATGAGCAGTTCTTC. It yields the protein CASSQRTSGTGNNEQFF. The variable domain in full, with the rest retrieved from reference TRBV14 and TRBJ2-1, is EAGVTQFPSHSVIEKGQTVTLRCDPISGHDNLYWYRRVMGKEIKFLLHFVKESKQDESGMPNNRFLAERTGGTYSTLKVQPAELEDSGVYFCASSQRTSGTGNNEQFFGPGTRLTVL.

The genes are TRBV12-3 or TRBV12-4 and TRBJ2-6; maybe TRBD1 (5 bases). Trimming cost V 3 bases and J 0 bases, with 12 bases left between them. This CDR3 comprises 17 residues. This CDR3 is CASSFQGARSGANVLTF. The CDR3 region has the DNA TGTGCCAGCAGTTTCCAGGGTGCGCGCTCTGGGGCCAACGTCCTGACTTTC.

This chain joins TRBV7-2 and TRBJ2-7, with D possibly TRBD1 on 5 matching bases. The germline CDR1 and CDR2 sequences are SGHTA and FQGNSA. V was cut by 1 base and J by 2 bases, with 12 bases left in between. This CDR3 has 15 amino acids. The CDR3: CASSLGSQGPYEQYF. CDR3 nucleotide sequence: TGTGCCAGCAGCTTAGGAAGTCAGGGCCCCTACGAGCAGTACTTC. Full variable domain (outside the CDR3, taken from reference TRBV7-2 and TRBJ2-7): GAGVSQSPSNKVTEKGKDVELRCDPISGHTALYWYRQSLGQGLEFLIYFQGNSAPDKSGLPSDRFSAERTGGSVSTLTIQRTQQEDSAVYLCASSLGSQGPYEQYFGPGTRLTVT.

In DNA form, the CDR3 reads TGTGCCAGCAGTAACCGAGCGGGATTGAGCACAGATACGCAGTATTTT. Translating gives CASSNRAGLSTDTQYF. The V gene is TRBV6-2 or TRBV6-3, the J gene TRBJ2-3; 7 bases align to TRBD2. In germline, CDR1 is MNHEY, CDR2 SVGEGT. The CDR3 runs to 16 residues. The ends lost 5 bases at V and 0 bases at J; junction bases unmatched: 8.

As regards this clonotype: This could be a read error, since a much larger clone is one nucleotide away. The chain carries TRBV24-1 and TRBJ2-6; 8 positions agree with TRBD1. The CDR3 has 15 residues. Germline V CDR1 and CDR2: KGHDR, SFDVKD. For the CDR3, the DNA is TGTGCCACTGAGGACAGGGACTCTGGGGACAACGTCCTGACTTTC. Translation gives CATEDRDSGDNVLTF.

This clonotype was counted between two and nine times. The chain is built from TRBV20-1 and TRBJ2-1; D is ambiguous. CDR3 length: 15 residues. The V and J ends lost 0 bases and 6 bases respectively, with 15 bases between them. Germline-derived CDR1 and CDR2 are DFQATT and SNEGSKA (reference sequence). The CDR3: CSARDTDSDVNEQFF. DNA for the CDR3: TGCAGTGCTAGAGATACCGACTCTGACGTCAATGAGCAGTTCTTC.

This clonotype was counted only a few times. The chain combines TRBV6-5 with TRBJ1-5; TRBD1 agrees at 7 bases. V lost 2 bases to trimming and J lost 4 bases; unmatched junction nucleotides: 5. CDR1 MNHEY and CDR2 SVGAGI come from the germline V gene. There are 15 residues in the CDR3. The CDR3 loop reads CASSYRGQPNQPQHF. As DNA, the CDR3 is TGTGCCAGCAGTTACCGGGGACAGCCAAATCAGCCCCAGCATTTT.

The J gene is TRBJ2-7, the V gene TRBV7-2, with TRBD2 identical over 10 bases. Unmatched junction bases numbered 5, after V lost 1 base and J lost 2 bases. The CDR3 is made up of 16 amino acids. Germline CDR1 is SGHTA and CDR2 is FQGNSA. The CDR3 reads CASSLDSSGRAYEQYF. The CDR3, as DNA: TGTGCCAGCAGCTTAGACTCTAGCGGGAGAGCCTACGAGCAGTACTTC.

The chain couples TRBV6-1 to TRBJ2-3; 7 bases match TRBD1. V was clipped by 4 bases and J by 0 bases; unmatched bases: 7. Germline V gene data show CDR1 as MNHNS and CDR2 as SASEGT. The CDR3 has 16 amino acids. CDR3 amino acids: CASSGFGTASTDTQYF. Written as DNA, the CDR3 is TGTGCCAGCAGTGGATTCGGGACAGCTAGCACAGATACGCAGTATTTT.

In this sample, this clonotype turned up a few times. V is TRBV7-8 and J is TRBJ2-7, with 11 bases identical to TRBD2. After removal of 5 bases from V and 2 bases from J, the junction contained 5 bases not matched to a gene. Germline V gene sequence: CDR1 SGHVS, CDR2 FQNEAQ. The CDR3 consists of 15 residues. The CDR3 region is CASSPIAGGPYEQYV. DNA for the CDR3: TGTGCCAGCAGCCCAATAGCGGGAGGGCCCTACGAGCAGTACGTC.

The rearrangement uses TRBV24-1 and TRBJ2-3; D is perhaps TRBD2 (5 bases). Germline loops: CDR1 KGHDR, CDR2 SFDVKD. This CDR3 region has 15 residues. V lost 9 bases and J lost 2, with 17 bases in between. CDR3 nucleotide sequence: TGTGCCACCGGGAGCGTGACTCAAAACACAGATACGCAGTATTTT. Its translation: CATGSVTQNTDTQYF.

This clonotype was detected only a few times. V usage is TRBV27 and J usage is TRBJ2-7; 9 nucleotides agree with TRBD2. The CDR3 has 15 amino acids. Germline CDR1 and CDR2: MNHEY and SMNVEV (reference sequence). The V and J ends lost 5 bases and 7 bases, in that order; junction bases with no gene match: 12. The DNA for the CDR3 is TGTGCCAGCAGTCCGACGGCAGCGGGAGGATTAGAGCAGTACGTC. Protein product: CASSPTAAGGLEQYV.

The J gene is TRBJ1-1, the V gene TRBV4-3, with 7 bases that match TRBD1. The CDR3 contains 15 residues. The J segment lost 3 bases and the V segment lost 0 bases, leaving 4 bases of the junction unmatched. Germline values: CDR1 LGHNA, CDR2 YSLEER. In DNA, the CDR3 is TGCGCCAGCAGCCAAGATGGGACAGCTGACACTGAAGCTTTCTTT. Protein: CASSQDGTADTEAFF.

The CDR3 DNA reads TGTGCCAGTGGAGTATCGAGTAATGAAAAACTGTTTTTT. This translates into CASGVSSNEKLFF. This chain joins TRBV2 and TRBJ1-4; the D is unclear. V dropped 9 bases and J dropped 4 bases, with 12 bases sitting between them. Germline-derived CDR1 and CDR2 are SNHLY and FYNNEI. There are 13 residues in the CDR3.

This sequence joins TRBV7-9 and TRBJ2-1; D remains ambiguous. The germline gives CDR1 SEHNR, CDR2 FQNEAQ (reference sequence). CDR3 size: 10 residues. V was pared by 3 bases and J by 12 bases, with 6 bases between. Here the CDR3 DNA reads TGTGCCAGCAGCTTTCCGGTGCAGTTCTTC. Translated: CASSFPVQFF.

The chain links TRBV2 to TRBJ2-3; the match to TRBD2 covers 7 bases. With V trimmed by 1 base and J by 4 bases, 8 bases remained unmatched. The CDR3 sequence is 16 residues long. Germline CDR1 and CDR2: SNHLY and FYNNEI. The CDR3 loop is CASSEDSWREPDTQYF. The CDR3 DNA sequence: TGTGCCAGCAGTGAAGATTCTTGGCGGGAGCCAGATACGCAGTATTTT.

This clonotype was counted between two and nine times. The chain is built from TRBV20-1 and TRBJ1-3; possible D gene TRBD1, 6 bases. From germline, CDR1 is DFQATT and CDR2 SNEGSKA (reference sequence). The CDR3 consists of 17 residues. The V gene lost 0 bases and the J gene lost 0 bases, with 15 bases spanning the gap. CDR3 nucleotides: TGCAGTGCTAGAGAGATGACAGGCCATAGCTCTGGAAACACCATATATTTT. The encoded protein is CSAREMTGHSSGNTIYF.

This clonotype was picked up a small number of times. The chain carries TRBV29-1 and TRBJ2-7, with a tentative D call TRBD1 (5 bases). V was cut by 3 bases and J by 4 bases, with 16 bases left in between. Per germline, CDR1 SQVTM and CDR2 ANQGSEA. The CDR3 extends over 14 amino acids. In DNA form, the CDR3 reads TGCAGCGTTGAGGTACGAGGCAGGGATTACGAGCAGTACTTC. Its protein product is CSVEVRGRDYEQYF.

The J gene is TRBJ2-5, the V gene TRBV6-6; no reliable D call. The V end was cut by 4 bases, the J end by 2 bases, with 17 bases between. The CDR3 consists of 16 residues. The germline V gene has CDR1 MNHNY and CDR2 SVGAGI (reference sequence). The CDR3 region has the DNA TGTGCCAGCAGTTGCAAAACTTACGACGGGCAAGAGACCCAGTACTTC. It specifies CASSCKTYDGQETQYF.

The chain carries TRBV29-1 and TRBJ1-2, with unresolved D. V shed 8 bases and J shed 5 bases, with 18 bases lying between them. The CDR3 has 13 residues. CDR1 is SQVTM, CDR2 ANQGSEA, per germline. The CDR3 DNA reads TGCAGCCCTAAGTTTAGAGGGAAGTATGGCTACACCTTC. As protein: CSPKFRGKYGYTF.

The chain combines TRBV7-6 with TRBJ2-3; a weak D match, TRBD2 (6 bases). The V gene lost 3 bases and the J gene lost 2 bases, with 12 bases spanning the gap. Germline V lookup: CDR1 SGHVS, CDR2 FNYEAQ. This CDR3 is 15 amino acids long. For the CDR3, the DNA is TGTGCCAGCAGCTTCCTAGCGTTAATCACAGATACGCAGTATTTT. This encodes CASSFLALITDTQYF.

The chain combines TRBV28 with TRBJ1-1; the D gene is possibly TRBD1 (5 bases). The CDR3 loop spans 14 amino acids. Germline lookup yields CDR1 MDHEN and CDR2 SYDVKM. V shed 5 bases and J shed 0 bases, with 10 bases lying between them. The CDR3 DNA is TGTGCCAGCAGTGGTACGACAGTGAACACTGAAGCTTTCTTT. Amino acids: CASSGTTVNTEAFF.

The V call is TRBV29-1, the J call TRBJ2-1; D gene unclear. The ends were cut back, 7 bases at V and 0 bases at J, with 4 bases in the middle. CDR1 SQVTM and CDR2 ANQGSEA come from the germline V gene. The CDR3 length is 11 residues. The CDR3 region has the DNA TGCAGCGCCAGCTCCTACAATGAGCAGTTCTTC. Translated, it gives CSASSYNEQFF.

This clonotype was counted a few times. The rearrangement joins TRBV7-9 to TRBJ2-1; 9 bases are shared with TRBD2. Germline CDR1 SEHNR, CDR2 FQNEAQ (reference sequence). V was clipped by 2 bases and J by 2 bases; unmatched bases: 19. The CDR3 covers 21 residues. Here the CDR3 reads CASSLSPGLSPTSGPYNEQFF. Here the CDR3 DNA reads TGTGCCAGCAGCTTATCGCCGGGACTATCCCCTACTAGCGGGCCCTACAATGAGCAGTTCTTC.

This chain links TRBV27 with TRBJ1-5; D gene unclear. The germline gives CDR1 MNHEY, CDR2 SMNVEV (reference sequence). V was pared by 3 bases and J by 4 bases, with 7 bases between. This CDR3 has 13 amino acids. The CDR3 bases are TGTGCCAGCAGTTTGTGGAAGAATCAGCCCCAGCATTTT. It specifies CASSLWKNQPQHF.

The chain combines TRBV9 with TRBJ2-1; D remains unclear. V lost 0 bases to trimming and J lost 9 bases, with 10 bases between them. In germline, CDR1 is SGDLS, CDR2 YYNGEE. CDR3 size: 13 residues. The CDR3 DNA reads TGTGCCAGCAGCGTAGGGTCAGGACGTGAGCAGTTCTTC. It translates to CASSVGSGREQFF.